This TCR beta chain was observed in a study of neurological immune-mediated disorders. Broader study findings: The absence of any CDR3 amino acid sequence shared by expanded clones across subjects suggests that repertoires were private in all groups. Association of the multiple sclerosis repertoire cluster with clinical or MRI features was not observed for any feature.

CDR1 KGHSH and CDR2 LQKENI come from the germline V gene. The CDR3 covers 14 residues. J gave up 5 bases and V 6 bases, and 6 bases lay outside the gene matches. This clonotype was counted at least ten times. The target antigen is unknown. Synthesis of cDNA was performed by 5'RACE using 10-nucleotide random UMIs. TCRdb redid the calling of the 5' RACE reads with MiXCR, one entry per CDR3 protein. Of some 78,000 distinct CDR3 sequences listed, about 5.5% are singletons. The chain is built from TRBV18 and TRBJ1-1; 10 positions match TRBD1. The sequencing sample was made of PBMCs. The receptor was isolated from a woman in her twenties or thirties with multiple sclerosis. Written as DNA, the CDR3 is TGTGCCAGCTCTCGGGACAGGGGTAAAACTGAAGCTTTCTTT. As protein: CASSRDRGKTEAFF.